The rows below give T cell receptor beta chains drawn from one sample of a study of cytomegalovirus exposure and HLA in healthy donors. This table comes from immunoSEQ multiplex PCR, and its TCRdb copy is limited to in-frame clones, with some not included. The sample includes roughly 140,000 clones, less than 65% of them seen just once. Input material: PBMCs. These receptor sequences come from a woman in her 30s in good health and CMV-seropositive. The CDR3 runs from the conserved cysteine through the conserved F or W.

TRBV27	CASSPGTGFMYQQYF
TRBV5-1	CASSPSGQGLTGELFF
TRBV7-9	CASSRRTSGYGETQYF
TRBV14	CASSHGGTVGYTF
TRBV2	CASSERHGSSYEQYF
TRBV6-1	CASQTVTNSPLHF
TRBV19	CASSIVGSDEQFF
TRBV9	CASSVVSHEQFF
TRBV19	CASIQGYGYTF
TRBV10-3	CAISELFERTDTQYF
TRBV11-2	CASSLVDRGGYTF
TRBV15	CAASNRGGTEAFF
TRBV19	CASSMWGLKNSGANVLTF
TRBV4-2	CASSQGAGATYNSLLHF
TRBV5-1	CASSLGSGQGSTGELFF
TRBV2	CASSQTSGSGNEQFF
TRBV4-1	CASSYRSLTLSYNSPLHF
TRBV19	CASGAKVEKLFF
TRBV4-1	CASSQGHVYGYTF
TRBV10-1	CASSGSGTGDGEQYF
TRBV7-8	CASSSDRAETQYF
TRBV29-1	CSAAGQGANYGYTF
TRBV28	CASSEIGGYTDTQYF